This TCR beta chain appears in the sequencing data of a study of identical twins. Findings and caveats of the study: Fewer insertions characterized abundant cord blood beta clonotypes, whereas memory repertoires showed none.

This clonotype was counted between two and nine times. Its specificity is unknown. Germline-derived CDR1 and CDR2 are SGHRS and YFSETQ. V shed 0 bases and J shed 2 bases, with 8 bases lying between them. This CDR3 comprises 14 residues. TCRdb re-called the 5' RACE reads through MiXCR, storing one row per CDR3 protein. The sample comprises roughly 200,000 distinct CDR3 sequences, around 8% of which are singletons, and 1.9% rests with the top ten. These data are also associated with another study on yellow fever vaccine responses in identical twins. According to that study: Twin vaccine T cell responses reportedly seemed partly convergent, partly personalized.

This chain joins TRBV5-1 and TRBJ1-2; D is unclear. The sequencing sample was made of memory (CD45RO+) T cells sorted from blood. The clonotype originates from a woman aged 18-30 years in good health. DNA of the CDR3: TGCGCCAGCAGCTTGGCCGGCAGGAACTATGGCTACACCTTC. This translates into CASSLAGRNYGYTF.